The rows below give T cell receptor beta chains drawn from one sample of a study of blood T cell repertoires in COVID-19. The assay was immunoSEQ multiplex PCR, and TCRdb's table has in-frame clones only and misses some. The table records approximately 300,000 clones, approximately 92% of them present only once. Material for sequencing was peripheral blood. The receptor source for this set is a woman under 40 with COVID-19, enrolled during active disease. CDR3s include the opening cysteine and the closing phenylalanine or tryptophan. A D gene is named only where the DNA matches it firmly. Clone size is given for some rows only: seen once, a few or many times, or a class if the clone is expanded.

.	TRBJ1-2	TRBV18	.	TGTGCCAGCTCACCACCGTCGGCGAGAGGCTATGGCTACACCTTC	CASSPPSARGYGYTF
.	TRBJ1-6	TRBV27	.	TGTGCCAGCAGTTTGGGCAGGGGCCCTGTCCGATATAATTCACCCCTCCACTTT	CASSLGRGPVRYNSPLHF
.	TRBJ2-1	TRBV10-2	.	TGCGCCAGCAGTGATCAGGGAGGCACCTACAATGAGCAGTTCTTC	CASSDQGGTYNEQFF
TRBD1	TRBJ2-7	TRBV9	.	TGTGCCAGCAGCCCCCGGGACAGGAACTACGAGCAGTACTTC	CASSPRDRNYEQYF
TRBD1	TRBJ2-5	TRBV5-1	.	TGCGCCAGCAGCTTGGGGTGGACAGGGGGTCAAGAGACCCAGTACTTC	CASSLGWTGGQETQYF
.	TRBJ1-1	TRBV7-3	.	TGTGCCAGCAGCTTAACGGCGGGGACGGGCACTGAAGCTTTCTTT	CASSLTAGTGTEAFF
TRBD2	TRBJ2-2	TRBV27	.	TGTGCCAGCAGTTTATTCCCCCGGCTAGCGGGACCCACCGGGGAGCTGTTTTTT	CASSLFPRLAGPTGELFF
.	TRBJ2-7	TRBV11-2	.	TGTGCCAGCGAAAACGGCTACGAGCAGTACTTC	CASENGYEQYF
TRBD2	TRBJ2-3	TRBV6-2/TRBV6-3	many	TGTGCCAGCAGCGAGCTAGCGGGAGTTGGAACAGATACGCAGTATTTT	CASSELAGVGTDTQYF
TRBD1	TRBJ1-1	TRBV27	.	TGTGCCAGCAGCTCACCGGGACAGGGCTTAGGGACTGAAGCTTTCTTT	CASSSPGQGLGTEAFF
.	TRBJ1-1	TRBV5-1	.	TGCGCCAGCAGCTTGGGGGGAGTTGACACTGAAGCTTTCTTT	CASSLGGVDTEAFF
.	TRBJ2-3	TRBV19	.	TGTGCCAGTGGGGAGACCGGGACAGATACGCAGTATTTT	CASGETGTDTQYF
.	TRBJ2-7	TRBV7-9	.	TGTGCCAGCAGCTTATCGGGGAGCGAGCAGTACTTC	CASSLSGSEQYF
.	TRBJ1-5	TRBV9	.	TGTGCCAGCAGCGTAGACGGGGGCAATCAGCCCCAGCATTTT	CASSVDGGNQPQHF
.	TRBJ2-1	TRBV11-2	.	TGTGCCAGCAGCCCACAGGGCAGGTATGAGCAGTTCTTC	CASSPQGRYEQFF
.	TRBJ2-7	TRBV24-1	.	TGTGCCACCAGTGCCCACGGGAGAGATCCCTACGAGCAGTACTTC	CATSAHGRDPYEQYF
TRBD2	TRBJ2-1	TRBV19	.	TGTGCCAGTAGTGCTAGCGGGAGGGCCGGTGAGCAGTTCTTC	CASSASGRAGEQFF
.	TRBJ1-1	TRBV9	.	TGTGCCAGCAGCGTAGGAGGGTCAGGGAGGCATACTGAAGCTTTCTTT	CASSVGGSGRHTEAFF
.	TRBJ2-5	TRBV10-1	.	TGCGCCAGAGTGGACAGCCAAGAGACCCAGTACTTC	CARVDSQETQYF
TRBD1	TRBJ2-6	TRBV11-2	.	TGTGCCAGCAGCCCCAACGACAGGGCTGGGGCCAACGTCCTGACTTTC	CASSPNDRAGANVLTF
.	TRBJ2-5	TRBV19	.	TGTGCCAGTAGTAACCCGGCTAGGAGGGAGACCCAGTACTTC	CASSNPARRETQYF
TRBD1	TRBJ2-2	TRBV5-1	.	TGCGCCAGCAGCTTTCCAGGGGGAAGCACCGGGGAGCTGTTTTTT	CASSFPGGSTGELFF
.	TRBJ1-5	TRBV28	.	TGTGCCGAGCGGGCGCCCAATCAGCCCCAGCATTTT	CAERAPNQPQHF
.	TRBJ1-1	TRBV5-1	.	TGCGCCAGCAGCTTCCAGGGCTTAGGCACTGAAGCTTTCTTT	CASSFQGLGTEAFF
TRBD1	TRBJ1-1	TRBV6-2/TRBV6-3	.	TGTGCCAGCAGTTATGCGAGCAGGGGGAGGACTGAAGCTTTCTTT	CASSYASRGRTEAFF
.	TRBJ2-3	TRBV28	.	TGTGCCAGCAGTTGGGCTGGGAGCACAGATACGCAGTATTTT	CASSWAGSTDTQYF
.	TRBJ1-1	TRBV2	.	TGTGCCAGCAGTGAGAGGTGGAACACTGAAGCTTTCTTT	CASSERWNTEAFF
TRBD2	TRBJ2-2	TRBV7-6	.	TGTGCCAGCAGCCCCATAGCGGGAGGGAACACCGGGGAGCTGTTTTTT	CASSPIAGGNTGELFF
TRBD2	TRBJ2-1	TRBV28	.	TGTGCCAGCAGCTCGCTAGCGGTTTCCTACAATGAGCAGTTCTTC	CASSSLAVSYNEQFF
.	TRBJ2-3	TRBV11-3	once	TGTGCCAGCAGCCGGACAGTCACAGATACGCAGTATTTT	CASSRTVTDTQYF
.	TRBJ2-5	TRBV29-1	.	TGCAGCGTTGAAACCAACAGGGCTTTACAAGAGACCCAGTACTTC	CSVETNRALQETQYF
.	TRBJ1-2	TRBV28	.	TGTGCCAGCAGTCCCCCGTGGGCCACTAACTATGGCTACACCTTC	CASSPPWATNYGYTF
TRBD2	TRBJ2-6	TRBV5-4	.	TGTGCCAGCAGCTCGGGACTAGCGGGAGTTGGGGCCAACGTCCTGACTTTC	CASSSGLAGVGANVLTF
TRBD2	TRBJ2-3	TRBV7-9	.	TGTGCCAGCAGCTTAGGGACTAGCGCCACAGATACGCAGTATTTT	CASSLGTSATDTQYF
.	TRBJ1-5	TRBV19	once	TGTGCCAGCAGCGGAGGGATTCGGAATCAGCCCCAGCATTTT	CASSGGIRNQPQHF
TRBD1	TRBJ1-6	TRBV6-5	.	TGTGCCAGCAGGGGGACAGGGGGTAATTCACCCCTCCACTTT	CASRGTGGNSPLHF
TRBD2	TRBJ2-1	TRBV30	.	TGTGCCTGGAGGTACTCCGGGACTAGCTTATTCAATGAGCAGTTCTTC	CAWRYSGTSLFNEQFF
.	TRBJ2-1	TRBV21-1	.	TGTGCCAGCAGCAAGGGGTGGACTAGCGGGCCGGGCTATGAGCAGTTCTTC	CASSKGWTSGPGYEQFF
TRBD2	TRBJ2-1	TRBV7-3	.	TGTGCCAGCAGCTTAAGTGGGACTAGCGGGTACAATGAGCAGTTCTTC	CASSLSGTSGYNEQFF
TRBD2	TRBJ2-1	TRBV6-1	few	TGTGCCAGCAGTGAAGGGACTAGCGGGAGCAATGAGCAGTTCTTC	CASSEGTSGSNEQFF
.	TRBJ1-1	TRBV5-1	few	TGCGCCAGCAGCCGGGAAGGACTGGACACTGAAGCTTTCTTT	CASSREGLDTEAFF
.	TRBJ2-5	TRBV5-4	.	TGTGCCAGCAGCTTAGGCGGGATCTATAAAGAGACCCAGTACTTC	CASSLGGIYKETQYF
TRBD2	TRBJ2-7	TRBV11-1	.	TGTGCCAGCAGCTTAGCTACTAGCGGAGCCTACGAGCAGTACTTC	CASSLATSGAYEQYF
TRBD2	TRBJ2-3	TRBV6-1	.	TGTGCCAGCAGTGTCCCGGGACTAGCGGGAGGGCCAGATACGCAGTATTTT	CASSVPGLAGGPDTQYF
.	TRBJ2-2	TRBV28	.	TGTGCCAGCAGCATGGGAACTAGCACCGGGGAGCTGTTTTTT	CASSMGTSTGELFF
TRBD2	TRBJ2-1	TRBV2	.	TGTGCCAGCAGTGATCCGGGACTAGCGGGAGACGAGCAGTTCTTC	CASSDPGLAGDEQFF
TRBD1	TRBJ2-1	TRBV13	.	TGTGCCAGCAGCACGGGACAGGACTACAATGAGCAGTTCTTC	CASSTGQDYNEQFF
.	TRBJ2-3	TRBV4-3	.	TGCGCCAGCGCTTTAGATAGCACAGATACGCAGTATTTT	CASALDSTDTQYF
TRBD1	TRBJ2-7	TRBV4-2	.	TGTGCCAGCAGCCAGGACAGGGGTGTTCCCGAGCAGTACTTC	CASSQDRGVPEQYF
.	TRBJ1-1	TRBV6-5	once	TGTGCCAGCCCTAAGCTGGGAGGAAACACTGAAGCTTTCTTT	CASPKLGGNTEAFF
TRBD1	TRBJ2-7	TRBV5-1	once	TGCGCCAGCAAGGAACAGGGGGTGAACGAGCAGTACTTC	CASKEQGVNEQYF
TRBD2	TRBJ2-5	TRBV5-1	.	TGCGCCAGCAGCTTGAAACTAGCGGCACAAGAGACCCAGTACTTC	CASSLKLAAQETQYF